Presented here are 8 T cell receptor beta chains from one specimen sequenced in a study of cytomegalovirus exposure and HLA in healthy donors. The PCR ran on 60 Vbeta and 13 Jbeta primers. Clones were read by immunoSEQ multiplex PCR, and TCRdb kept only the in-frame ones, dropping some. The sample records over 95,000 clones, approximately 71% being singletons. The sequencing sample was made of PBMCs. The source is a female donor in good health and CMV-seronegative.

This chain uses TRBV28 with TRBJ2-5; TRBD2 matches 8 bases. Germline V gene lookup returns CDR1 MDHEN and CDR2 SYDVKM. J lost 4 bases, V lost 5 bases, and 3 bases had no gene match. The CDR3 is 13 residues long. In nucleotides, the CDR3 is TGTGCCAGCAGTGGGAGCGGGAGAGAGACCCAGTACTTC. Encoded protein: CASSGSGRETQYF.

This clone was detected once. The V call is TRBV19, the J call TRBJ1-2, with unresolved D. Deletions cut 7 bases from V and 4 bases from J, with 16 bases between. This CDR3 has 14 amino acids. CDR1 is LNHDA and CDR2 is SQIVND in the germline V gene (reference sequence). The CDR3 coding sequence is TGTGCCAGTACCCTTCCCATCGGAGGCTATGGCTACACCTTC. Protein sequence: CASTLPIGGYGYTF.

The chain has TRBV5-1 and TRBJ2-7; 8 positions match TRBD2. The ends lost 0 bases at V and 2 bases at J; junction bases unmatched: 4. There are 15 residues in the CDR3. The germline V gene encodes CDR1 SGHRS and CDR2 YFSETQ. The CDR3 bases are TGCGCCAGCAGCTTGGAAGGGACTAGGGCCTACGAGCAGTACTTC. Residues: CASSLEGTRAYEQYF. Full variable domain (remainder filled in from reference TRBV5-1 and TRBJ2-7): KAGVTQTPRYLIKTRGQQVTLSCSPISGHRSVSWYQQTPGQGLQFLFEYFSETQRNKGNFPGRFSGRQFSNSRSEMNVSTLELGDSALYLCASSLEGTRAYEQYFGPGTRLTVT.

The chain combines TRBV15 with TRBJ1-2, with D unresolved. CDR1 and CDR2 (germline): LNHNV, YYDKDF (reference sequence). The CDR3 contains 12 residues. Trimming cost V 0 bases and J 7 bases, with 6 bases left between them. The chain's CDR3 is CATSRDYGGYTF. CDR3 bases: TGTGCCACCAGCAGAGATTACGGTGGCTACACCTTC.

This clone was seen a single time. V gene TRBV5-1 combines with J gene TRBJ1-3; 10 bases are shared with TRBD1. Trimming cost V 5 bases and J 1 base; bases outside gene matches: 6. CDR1 is SGHRS and CDR2 is YFSETQ in the germline V gene. The CDR3 has 16 residues. The CDR3 region is CASSSGTGVSGNTIYF. The DNA for the CDR3 is TGCGCCAGCAGTTCCGGGACAGGGGTTTCTGGAAACACCATATATTTT.

The chain recombines TRBV6-5 with TRBJ2-7; 10 bases agree with TRBD1. V was clipped by 4 bases and J by 5 bases; unmatched bases: 8. The germline gives CDR1 MNHEY, CDR2 SVGAGI. CDR3 length: 15 amino acids. Here the CDR3 reads CASSFRDRGFNEQYF. In DNA form, the CDR3 reads TGTGCCAGCAGTTTCAGGGACAGGGGTTTCAACGAGCAGTACTTC.

The J gene is TRBJ1-1, the V gene TRBV6-5, with D possibly TRBD1 on 5 matching bases. Germline V gene sequence: CDR1 MNHEY, CDR2 SVGAGI. CDR3 length: 13 amino acids. Trimming stripped 2 bases from V and 5 bases from J, with 9 bases between. CDR3 coding DNA: TGTGCCAGCAGTTACGGGGGGGATACTGAAGCTTTCTTT. Residues: CASSYGGDTEAFF.

DNA of the CDR3: TGTGCCATCAGTGCCTCCGGAGGATCTTCACCCCTCCACTTT. It encodes CAISASGGSSPLHF. The chain has TRBV10-3 and TRBJ1-6; D not certain. The CDR3 totals 14 residues. The V end lost 4 bases, the J end lost 9 bases, and 13 bases lay between the germline ends. Germline CDR1 ENHRY, CDR2 SYGVKD.